This T cell receptor (beta chain) was recorded in a study of blood T cell repertoires in COVID-19. Study-wide background: COVID-19 samples from acute and convalescent phases originated in the United States, Italy and Spain.

Sequenced by immunoSEQ multiplex PCR; TCRdb stores in-frame clones only, minus some. The sample includes over 300,000 clones, around 84% of them seen just once. For recovered donors of Cohort 3, there were two negative PCRs, clearance, or symptom resolution. Between the trimmed V and J ends, which lost 6 bases and 4 bases, there was a span of 12 bases. CDR1 and CDR2 (germline): GTSNPN, SVGIG (reference sequence). This CDR3 comprises 13 residues. The TCR comes from a woman between 18 and 29 years old who had recovered from COVID-19. V gene TRBV30 combines with J gene TRBJ1-4, with TRBD1 as a possible D gene (6 bases). Sample: PBMCs or T cells enriched from blood (not recorded which). The DNA of the CDR3 is TGTGCCTGCCCGGGACAAGTTAATGAAAAACTGTTTTTT. It codes for CACPGQVNEKLFF.